This passage covers 22 T cell receptor beta chains from one sample sequenced in a study of metastatic and nonmetastatic thyroid tumors. Until they underwent thyroid surgery, no patient had received any treatment. With MiXCR, TCRdb reprocessed the PCR reads. Of tens of thousands of clones listed, roughly 15% are singletons. The specimen sequenced was blood. All receptors come from a male donor with papillary thyroid cancer or a benign thyroid nodule (not recorded which). Some clones in this sample may be carry-over from other donors' samples.

This clone was seen ten or more times. This chain joins TRBV7-7 and TRBJ2-5; the D gene could be TRBD1 or TRBD2 (5 bases each). Trimming stripped 2 bases from V and 2 bases from J, with 15 bases between. CDR3 length: 16 amino acids. Germline-derived CDR1 and CDR2 are SSHAT and FNYEAQ (reference sequence). CDR3 amino acids: CASSLKGTAGQETQYF. CDR3 nucleotide sequence: TGTGCCAGCAGCTTAAAGGGGACGGCAGGTCAAGAGACCCAGTACTTC.

This clone has ten or more counts. J is TRBJ1-5 and V is TRBV20-1, with a tentative D call TRBD1 (5 bases). This CDR3 region has 15 residues. The ends were cut back, 1 base at V and 6 bases at J, with 16 bases in the middle. CDR1 and CDR2 from the germline V gene are DFQATT and SNEGSKA (reference sequence). The CDR3 loop is CSARGDSMFGQPQHF. In DNA form, the CDR3 reads TGCAGTGCTAGAGGAGACAGTATGTTCGGTCAGCCCCAGCATTTT.

This clone appeared a few times. The chain combines TRBV6-1 with TRBJ2-2; D unresolved. The V gene's germline CDR1 is MNHNS and CDR2 SASEGT. With 10 bases removed from V and 4 bases from J, the gap between germline ends came to 22 bases. CDR3 length: 16 amino acids. This CDR3 is CAIDVAAGRLTGELFF. The CDR3, as DNA: TGTGCCATCGACGTGGCAGCCGGACGCCTCACCGGGGAGCTGTTTTTT.

This clone was seen at least ten times. V and J are TRBV3-1 and TRBJ2-2; D unresolved. Trimming took off 3 bases at V and 1 base at J, with 9 bases between the two ends. In germline, CDR1 is LGHDT, CDR2 YNNKEL (reference sequence). The CDR3 has 15 residues. Here the CDR3 reads CASSHLSGNTGELFF. CDR3 in DNA: TGTGCCAGCAGCCACCTCTCGGGGAACACCGGGGAGCTGTTTTTT.

This clone showed up just a few times. The rearrangement uses TRBV2 and TRBJ2-7, with no clear D. V lost 6 bases and J lost 6, with 12 bases in between. This CDR3 is built from 12 residues. CDR1 and CDR2 (germline): SNHLY, FYNNEI. CDR3 protein: CASSNLGPEQYF. CDR3 sequence (DNA): TGTGCCAGCAGCAACTTGGGTCCCGAGCAGTACTTC.

In its sample, this clone was seen many times. The gene calls are TRBV2 and TRBJ2-1; TRBD1 might be the D (6 bases). This CDR3 has 13 residues. In germline, CDR1 is SNHLY, CDR2 FYNNEI. The V end lost 6 bases, the J end lost 3 bases, and 9 bases lay between the germline ends. As DNA, the CDR3 is TGTGCCAGCAGGGACAGCAACTACAATGAGCAGTTCTTC. As protein: CASRDSNYNEQFF. The entire variable domain, with the rest obtained from reference TRBV2 and TRBJ2-1, is as follows: EPEVTQTPSHQVTQMGQEVILRCVPISNHLYFYWYRQILGQKVEFLVSFYNNEISEKSEIFDDQFSVERPDGSNFTLKIRSTKLEDSAMYFCASRDSNYNEQFFGPGTRLTVL.

This clone was seen many times. The chain recombines TRBV12-3 or TRBV12-4 with TRBJ2-3; D not resolved. Trimming took 5 bases from V and 3 from J, leaving 12 bases between them. The CDR3 extends over 14 amino acids. The CDR3 is CASSVPAGTDTQYF. For the CDR3, the DNA is TGTGCCAGCAGTGTACCGGCCGGTACAGATACGCAGTATTTT.

This clone came up many times. V usage is TRBV6-1 and J usage is TRBJ2-1, with D unclear. CDR1 and CDR2 (germline): MNHNS, SASEGT. The CDR3 is 11 amino acids. V lost 6 bases and J 7 bases, leaving 7 bases between the germline ends. The CDR3 reads CASSIQNEQFF. The CDR3 DNA is TGTGCCAGCAGCATACAGAATGAGCAGTTCTTC.

This clone came up many times. CDR3 in amino acids: CASSETGSPLGYNEQFF. The CDR3, as DNA: TGTGCCAGCAGTGAGACAGGTTCGCCTCTAGGATACAATGAGCAGTTCTTC. V is TRBV6-1 and J is TRBJ2-1, with D tentatively TRBD1 (6 bases). Germline V gene sequence: CDR1 MNHNS, CDR2 SASEGT. The V gene lost 3 bases and the J gene lost 4 bases, with 19 bases spanning the gap. This CDR3 spans 17 amino acids.

This clone was counted ten times or more. The V call is TRBV6-2 or TRBV6-3, the J call TRBJ1-1, with D possibly TRBD1 on 5 matching bases. There are 15 residues in the CDR3. Trimming stripped 6 bases from V and 2 bases from J, with 16 bases between. The germline gives CDR1 MNHEY, CDR2 SVGEGT. CDR3 sequence: CASSRDGYINTEAFF. The CDR3 region has the DNA TGTGCCAGCAGCCGGGACGGATATATAAACACTGAAGCTTTCTTT.

This clone was counted ten times or more. The chain combines TRBV11-2 with TRBJ2-5; 10 nucleotides align to TRBD2. Losses at the gene ends were 3 bases for V and 3 bases for J; bases not matched to a gene: 4. CDR3 size: 15 residues. The germline gives CDR1 SGHAT, CDR2 FQNNGV. CDR3 amino acids: CASSLGLAGEETQYF. The CDR3, as DNA: TGTGCCAGCAGCTTGGGGCTAGCGGGGGAAGAGACCCAGTACTTC.

This clone was recorded at least ten times. The chain couples TRBV6-1 to TRBJ2-3; 8 bases map to TRBD1. Trimming cost V 4 bases and J 3 bases; bases outside gene matches: 9. This CDR3 contains 16 residues. Germline CDR1 and CDR2: MNHNS and SASEGT. The CDR3 coding sequence is TGTGCCAGCAGTGCCCAAGGACAGGGAGCAACAGATACGCAGTATTTT. Amino acids: CASSAQGQGATDTQYF.

This clone was found many times. CDR3 DNA sequence: TGTGCCAGCAGCGAAGAAAGGGGGGACAGAAATTCACCCCTCCACTTT. Translation: CASSEERGDRNSPLHF. This chain joins TRBV9 and TRBJ1-6, with TRBD1 matching over 7 bases. CDR3 length: 16 residues. The J segment lost 7 bases and the V segment lost 3 bases, leaving 10 bases of the junction unmatched. Germline V gene lookup returns CDR1 SGDLS and CDR2 YYNGEE.

This clone came up many times. This chain links TRBV6-1 with TRBJ2-7; maybe TRBD1 (5 bases). Germline V gene data show CDR1 as MNHNS and CDR2 as SASEGT. V was trimmed by 6 bases and J by 6 bases, leaving 18 bases between them. The CDR3 has 14 residues. The CDR3 region has the DNA TGTGCCAGCAGCCCGGGCAGGGAAGGGTTCGAGCAGTACTTC. Protein: CASSPGREGFEQYF.

In its sample, this clone was seen many times. J is TRBJ2-6 and V is TRBV7-7; D might be TRBD1 (5 bases). The V and J ends lost 4 bases and 1 base respectively, with 23 bases between them. Germline V gene data show CDR1 as SSHAT and CDR2 as FNYEAQ (reference sequence). The CDR3 has 20 residues. The CDR3 DNA follows: TGTGCCAGCAGCTCTCGCTGGAAGGGCAGGGCGGCTTCTGGGGCCAACGTCCTGACTTTC. Translated, it gives CASSSRWKGRAASGANVLTF.

In this sample, this clone turned up a few times. The chain combines TRBV28 with TRBJ1-1; the D gene is possibly TRBD1 (5 bases). Germline assignment: CDR1 MDHEN and CDR2 SYDVKM. CDR3 length equals 15 residues. V lost 6 bases to trimming and J lost 1 base, with 15 bases between them. The CDR3 spells CASSPWGEQNTEAFF. In nucleotides, the CDR3 is TGTGCCAGCAGCCCATGGGGGGAGCAGAACACTGAAGCTTTCTTT.

This clone was detected only a few times. The J gene is TRBJ2-7, the V gene TRBV2, with 11 bases matching TRBD1. Germline CDR1 and CDR2: SNHLY and FYNNEI. The V and J ends lost 6 bases and 4 bases, in that order; junction bases with no gene match: 8. This CDR3 contains 15 residues. The CDR3 sequence: CASREPGQGVYEQYF. The CDR3 bases are TGTGCCAGCAGGGAACCGGGACAGGGGGTTTACGAGCAGTACTTC.

This clone was observed a handful of times. The genes are TRBV6-1 and TRBJ2-3; either TRBD1 or TRBD2 may supply D (5 bases each). The CDR3 length is 12 residues. V lost 7 bases, J lost 7 bases, and 12 bases lay in between. In germline, CDR1 is MNHNS, CDR2 SASEGT. In nucleotides, the CDR3 is TGTGCCAGCATCCGGGACCGGTATACGCAGTATTTT. This sequence encodes CASIRDRYTQYF.

The table lists this clone with many counts. The gene calls are TRBV19 and TRBJ2-2, with D unclear. CDR3 length: 15 amino acids. Per germline, CDR1 LNHDA and CDR2 SQIVND (reference sequence). Trimming took 3 bases from V and 0 from J, leaving 8 bases between them. DNA of the CDR3: TGTGCCAGTAGTATCTCTAGGGCGAACACCGGGGAGCTGTTTTTT. Its translation: CASSISRANTGELFF.

This clone has at least ten counts. The chain couples TRBV11-2 to TRBJ1-6, with no clear D. This CDR3 has 13 amino acids. Germline V lookup: CDR1 SGHAT, CDR2 FQNNGV. The V and J ends lost 5 bases and 9 bases respectively, with 11 bases between them. The CDR3 bases are TGTGCCAGCAGCCCCAATTGGGGTTCACCCCTCCACTTT. Translation gives CASSPNWGSPLHF.

This clone was observed at least ten times. One junction end disagrees with the germline gene, perhaps due to a read error. The chain has TRBV7-3 and TRBJ2-3; tentatively, D is TRBD1 or TRBD2 (6 bases each). The CDR3 contains 15 residues. Germline values: CDR1 SGHTA, CDR2 FQGTGA. The CDR3: CASSLSPGAGDTQYF. As DNA, the CDR3 is TGTGCCAGCAGTTTAAGCCCGGGGGCAGGAGATACGCAGTATTTT.

The table lists this clone with many counts. The rearrangement joins TRBV24-1 to TRBJ2-2; 13 bases are shared with TRBD2. Germline CDR1 reads KGHDR; CDR2 reads SFDVKD. V was pared by 1 base and J by 6 bases, with 1 base of the junction left unmatched. The CDR3 has 16 residues. The CDR3 coding sequence is TGTGCCACCAGTGATTTTACTAGCGGGGGGGCCGGGGAGCTGTTTTTT. Residues: CATSDFTSGGAGELFF.